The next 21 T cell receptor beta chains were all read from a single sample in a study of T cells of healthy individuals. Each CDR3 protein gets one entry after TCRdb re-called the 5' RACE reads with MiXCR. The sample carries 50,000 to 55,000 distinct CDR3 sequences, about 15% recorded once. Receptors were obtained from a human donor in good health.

The CDR3 bases are TGTGCCAGCATCTTTTCGGCGGGAGGTAGTAACGGGCAGTACTTC. Encoded protein: CASIFSAGGSNGQYF. V and J are TRBV2 and TRBJ2-7; 8 nucleotides line up with TRBD2. CDR3 length: 15 amino acids. Per the germline V gene, CDR1 is SNHLY and CDR2 is FYNNEI. V lost 7 bases and J lost 9; bases outside the gene matches: 17.

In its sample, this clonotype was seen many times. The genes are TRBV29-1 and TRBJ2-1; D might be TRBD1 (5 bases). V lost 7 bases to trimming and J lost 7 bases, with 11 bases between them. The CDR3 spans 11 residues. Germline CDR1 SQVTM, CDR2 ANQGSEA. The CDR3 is CSGDSLNEQFF. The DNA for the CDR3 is TGCAGCGGTGACAGTTTAAATGAGCAGTTCTTC.

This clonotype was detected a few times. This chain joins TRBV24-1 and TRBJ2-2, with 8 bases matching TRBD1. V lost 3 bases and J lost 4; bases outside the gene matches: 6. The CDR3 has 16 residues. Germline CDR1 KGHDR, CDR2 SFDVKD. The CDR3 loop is CATSDVDRAFTGELFF. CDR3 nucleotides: TGTGCCACCAGTGATGTGGACAGGGCCTTCACCGGGGAGCTGTTTTTT.

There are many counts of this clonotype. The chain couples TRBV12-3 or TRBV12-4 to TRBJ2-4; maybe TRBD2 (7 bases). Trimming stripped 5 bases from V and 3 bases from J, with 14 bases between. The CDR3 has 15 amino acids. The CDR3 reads CASSPTGRDKNIQYF. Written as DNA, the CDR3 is TGTGCCAGCAGTCCTACAGGGAGGGACAAAAACATTCAGTACTTC.

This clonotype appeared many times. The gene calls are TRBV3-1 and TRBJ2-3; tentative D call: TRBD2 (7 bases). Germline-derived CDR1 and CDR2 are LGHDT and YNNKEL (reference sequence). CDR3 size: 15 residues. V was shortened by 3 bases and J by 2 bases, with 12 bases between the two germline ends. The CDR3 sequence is CASSHHGGLTDTQYF. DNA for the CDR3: TGTGCCAGCAGCCATCACGGGGGGCTCACAGATACGCAGTATTTT.

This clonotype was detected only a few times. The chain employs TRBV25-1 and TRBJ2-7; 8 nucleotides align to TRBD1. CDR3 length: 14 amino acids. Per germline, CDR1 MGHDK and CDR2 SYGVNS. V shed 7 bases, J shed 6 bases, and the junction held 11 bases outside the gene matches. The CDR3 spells CASTMTGAPLEQYF. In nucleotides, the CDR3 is TGTGCCAGCACCATGACAGGGGCACCCCTCGAGCAGTACTTC.

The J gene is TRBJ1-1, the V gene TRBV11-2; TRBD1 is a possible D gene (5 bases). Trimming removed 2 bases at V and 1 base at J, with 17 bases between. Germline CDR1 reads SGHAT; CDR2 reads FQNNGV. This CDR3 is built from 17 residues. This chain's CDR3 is CASSLSQSGYGNTEAFF. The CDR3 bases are TGTGCCAGCAGCTTAAGTCAGTCAGGGTACGGGAACACTGAAGCTTTCTTT.

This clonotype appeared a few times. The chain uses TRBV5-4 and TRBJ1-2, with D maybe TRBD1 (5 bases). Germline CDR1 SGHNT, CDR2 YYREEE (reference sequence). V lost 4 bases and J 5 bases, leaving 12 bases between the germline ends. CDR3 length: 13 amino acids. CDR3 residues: CASSAGLEYGYTF. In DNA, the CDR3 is TGTGCCAGCAGCGCGGGACTAGAGTATGGCTACACCTTC.

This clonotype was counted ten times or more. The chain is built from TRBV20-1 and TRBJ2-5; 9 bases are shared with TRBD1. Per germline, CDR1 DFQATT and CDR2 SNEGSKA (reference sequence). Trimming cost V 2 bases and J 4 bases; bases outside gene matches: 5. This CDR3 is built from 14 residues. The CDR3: CSARQTGGGETQYF. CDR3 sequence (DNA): TGCAGTGCTAGACAGACAGGGGGAGGAGAGACCCAGTACTTC.

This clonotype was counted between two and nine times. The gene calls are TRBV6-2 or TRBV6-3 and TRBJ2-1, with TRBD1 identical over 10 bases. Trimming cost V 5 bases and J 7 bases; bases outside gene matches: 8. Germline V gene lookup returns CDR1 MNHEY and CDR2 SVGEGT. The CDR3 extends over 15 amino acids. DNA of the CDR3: TGTGCCAGCAGTCCCGGGACAGGGGAAAGTAATGAGCAGTTCTTC. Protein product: CASSPGTGESNEQFF.

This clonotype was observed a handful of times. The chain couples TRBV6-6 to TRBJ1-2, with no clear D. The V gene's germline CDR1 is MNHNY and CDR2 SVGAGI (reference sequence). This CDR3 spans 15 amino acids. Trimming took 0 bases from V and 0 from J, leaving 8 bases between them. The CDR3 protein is CASSYSPKTNYGYTF. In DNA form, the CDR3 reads TGTGCCAGCAGTTACTCTCCGAAAACTAACTATGGCTACACCTTC.

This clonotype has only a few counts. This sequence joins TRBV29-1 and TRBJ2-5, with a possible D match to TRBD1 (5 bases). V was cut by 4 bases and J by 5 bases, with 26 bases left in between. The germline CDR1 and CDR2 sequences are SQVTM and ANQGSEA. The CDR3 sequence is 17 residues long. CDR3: CSVVPPGRGRFEETQYF. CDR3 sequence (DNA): TGCAGCGTTGTGCCCCCCGGTAGGGGTCGGTTCGAGGAGACCCAGTACTTC.

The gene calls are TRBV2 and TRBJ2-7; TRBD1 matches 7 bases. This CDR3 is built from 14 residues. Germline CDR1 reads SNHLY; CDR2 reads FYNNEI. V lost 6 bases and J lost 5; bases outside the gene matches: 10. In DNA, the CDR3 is TGTGCCAGCAGCCGACAGGGAAGGTCCAACGAGCAGTACTTC. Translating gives CASSRQGRSNEQYF.

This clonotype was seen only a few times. The CDR3 sequence is CASRSGSLTDTQYF. The CDR3 bases are TGTGCCAGCAGGTCTGGGTCGTTAACAGATACGCAGTATTTT. The rearrangement links TRBV12-3 or TRBV12-4 to TRBJ2-3; D gene uncertain. Trimming shortened V by 6 bases and J by 3 bases, and 13 bases separated the two germline ends. The CDR3 has 14 residues.

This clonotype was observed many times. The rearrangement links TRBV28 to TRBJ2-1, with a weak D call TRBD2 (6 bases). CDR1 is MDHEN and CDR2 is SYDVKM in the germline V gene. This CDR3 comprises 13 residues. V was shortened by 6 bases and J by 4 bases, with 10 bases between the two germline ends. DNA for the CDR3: TGTGCCAGCAGGTTGGGGACTTACAATGAGCAGTTCTTC. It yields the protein CASRLGTYNEQFF.

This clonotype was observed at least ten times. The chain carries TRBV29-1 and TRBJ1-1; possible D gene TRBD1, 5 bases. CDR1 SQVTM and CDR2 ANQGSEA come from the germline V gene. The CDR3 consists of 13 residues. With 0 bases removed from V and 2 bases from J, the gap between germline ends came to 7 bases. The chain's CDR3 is CSVEDGANTEAFF. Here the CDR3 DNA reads TGCAGCGTTGAAGATGGGGCAAACACTGAAGCTTTCTTT.

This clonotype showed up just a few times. CDR3 residues: CASSGEVWSTDTQYF. The DNA for the CDR3 is TGTGCCAGCTCTGGAGAGGTTTGGAGCACAGATACGCAGTATTTT. This rearrangement joins TRBV25-1 to TRBJ2-3; D remains ambiguous. CDR3 length equals 15 residues. Trimming shortened V by 8 bases and J by 0 bases, and 15 bases separated the two germline ends. Germline V gives CDR1 MGHDK, CDR2 SYGVNS.

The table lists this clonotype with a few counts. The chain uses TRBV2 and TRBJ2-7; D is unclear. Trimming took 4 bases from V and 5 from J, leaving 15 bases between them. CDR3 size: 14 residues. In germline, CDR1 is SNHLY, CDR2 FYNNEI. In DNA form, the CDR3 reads TGTGCCAGCAGTGTTCGGCCCTTTCGAGACGAGCAGTACTTC. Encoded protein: CASSVRPFRDEQYF.

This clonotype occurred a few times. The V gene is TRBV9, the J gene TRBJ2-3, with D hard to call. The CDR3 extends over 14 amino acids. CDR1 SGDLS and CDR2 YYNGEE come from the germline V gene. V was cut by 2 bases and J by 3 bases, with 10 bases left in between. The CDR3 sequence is CASSVSGKTDTQYF. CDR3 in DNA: TGTGCCAGCAGCGTCTCAGGTAAAACAGATACGCAGTATTTT.

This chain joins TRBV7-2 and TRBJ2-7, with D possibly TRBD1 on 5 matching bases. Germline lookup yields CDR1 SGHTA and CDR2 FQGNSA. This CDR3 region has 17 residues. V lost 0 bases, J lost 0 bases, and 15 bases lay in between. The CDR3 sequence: CASSLAQIGVLSYEQYF. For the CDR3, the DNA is TGTGCCAGCAGCTTAGCGCAAATAGGGGTCCTCTCCTACGAGCAGTACTTC.

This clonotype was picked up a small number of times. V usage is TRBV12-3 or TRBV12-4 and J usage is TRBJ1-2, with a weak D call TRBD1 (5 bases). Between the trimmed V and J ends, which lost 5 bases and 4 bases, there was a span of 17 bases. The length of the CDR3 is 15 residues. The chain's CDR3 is CASSPEGQGSYGYTF. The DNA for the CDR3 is TGTGCCAGCAGTCCCGAGGGCCAGGGCTCCTATGGCTACACCTTC.